This T cell receptor beta chain was captured in a study of Graves' ophthalmopathy and Graves' hyperthyroidism. Many counts were recorded for this clonotype. Its antigen is unknown. RNA transcripts served as template for amplifying TCR beta CDR3 sequences. First-round RT-PCR relied on HTBI primers, and a second-round multiplex PCR came next. TCRdb used MiXCR to reprocess the multiplex PCR reads, holding one entry per CDR3 protein. Of hundreds of thousands of distinct CDR3 sequences listed, approximately 22% are singletons. Diagnostic conclusions were grounded in clinical symptoms, serum thyroxine, TRAb, thyroid ultrasound and orbital computed tomography. Per germline, CDR1 MNHNS and CDR2 SASEGT. This CDR3 is 14 amino acids long. Trimming cost V 4 bases and J 0 bases, with 10 bases left between them. Study results and caveats: Also, most clonotypes expanded in the thyroid above 0.001 frequency appeared in blood.

This sequence originates from a woman younger than 30 with stable Graves' hyperthyroidism. Some clones in this sample may be carry-over from other donors' samples. Sequenced material: peripheral blood. The gene calls are TRBV6-1 and TRBJ2-7; D unresolved. CDR3 amino acids: CASSVRLNSYEQYF. CDR3 DNA: TGTGCCAGCAGTGTTCGGCTTAACTCCTACGAGCAGTACTTC.